Sequencing of this TCR beta chain was carried out in a study of graft-versus-host responses after intestinal transplantation. TCRdb's copy holds only in-frame clones and misses some; the assay was immunoSEQ multiplex PCR. The profile shows around 110,000 clones, 90% of them singletons. Concerning this clone: Its antigen is as yet unknown.

The CDR3 runs 14 residues. V trimming: 8 bases; J trimming: 7 bases; junction bases outside the gene matches: 10. The V gene's germline CDR1 is MDHEN and CDR2 SYDVKM. Study-level results: Among recipient marrow samples, GvH clones were found; some appeared first in ileum or blood.

Sequenced material: unstimulated CD4+ T cells sorted from spleen or lymph node cells, taken before intestinal transplant. The chain is built from TRBV28 and TRBJ2-1; 8 bases map to TRBD1. The clonotype originates from a human donor who received an intestinal transplant. The CDR3 coding sequence is TGTGCCAGCGTCGGGCAGGGGGCGCCGAATGAGCAGTTCTTC. This sequence encodes CASVGQGAPNEQFF.